This T cell receptor beta chain was recovered during a study of blood T cell repertoires in COVID-19. Study summary: The origin of the acute and convalescent COVID-19 samples was the United States, Italy and Spain.

The CDR3 covers 15 residues. The germline V gene encodes CDR1 SEHNR and CDR2 FQNEAQ (reference sequence). Trimming took 5 bases from V and 1 from J; bases not matched to a gene: 6. TCRdb's copy holds only in-frame clones and misses some; the assay was immunoSEQ multiplex PCR. In the table there are hundreds of thousands of clones, 80% to 90% of which are singletons. Sample: PBMCs or T cells enriched from blood (not recorded which). The rearrangement uses TRBV7-9 and TRBJ1-1, with TRBD1 matching over 8 bases. The clonotype comes from a woman under 30 who had recovered from COVID-19. The CDR3 coding sequence is TGTGCCAGCAGCATAGGCGGACAGGGGAACACTGAAGCTTTCTTT. As protein: CASSIGGQGNTEAFF.